The following is a T cell receptor (beta chain) sequence with its context. The antigen is not known. The sample belongs to a study of T-cell memory formation after mild COVID-19. General observations from the study: A balance of CD4 and CD8 characterized clones contracting day 15 to 85, whereas later expanders leaned CD4+. Mainly in CM and EM were contracting CD4+ clones; CD8+ were in EMRA. For second-wave clones that peaked at day 37, SARS-CoV-2 specificity went unverified.

TCRdb fed the 5' RACE reads into MiXCR, producing one record per CDR3 protein. The repertoire holds hundreds of thousands of distinct CDR3 sequences, about 20% seen once, with 7% to 9% in the top ten. The clonotype originates from an adult woman who had mild COVID-19 (a few samples of this study predate the infection). Cell type and time point are not known. Sequenced input: PBMCs or a T cell subset sorted from them (not recorded which).

CDR3 DNA: TGTGCCAGTAGTATCGCGCCACAATTCACAGATACGCAGTATTTT. Amino acids: CASSIAPQFTDTQYF. The chain is built from TRBV19 and TRBJ2-3; D unresolved. Per the germline V gene, CDR1 is LNHDA and CDR2 is SQIVND (reference sequence). This CDR3 region has 15 residues. V was shortened by 3 bases and J by 2 bases, with 12 bases between the two germline ends. Supplemented by reference TRBV19 and TRBJ2-3, the full variable domain reads DGGITQSPKYLFRKEGQNVTLSCEQNLNHDAMYWYRQDPGQGLRLIYYSQIVNDFQKGDIAEGYSVSREKKESFPLTVTSAQKNPTAFYLCASSIAPQFTDTQYFGPGTRLTVL.